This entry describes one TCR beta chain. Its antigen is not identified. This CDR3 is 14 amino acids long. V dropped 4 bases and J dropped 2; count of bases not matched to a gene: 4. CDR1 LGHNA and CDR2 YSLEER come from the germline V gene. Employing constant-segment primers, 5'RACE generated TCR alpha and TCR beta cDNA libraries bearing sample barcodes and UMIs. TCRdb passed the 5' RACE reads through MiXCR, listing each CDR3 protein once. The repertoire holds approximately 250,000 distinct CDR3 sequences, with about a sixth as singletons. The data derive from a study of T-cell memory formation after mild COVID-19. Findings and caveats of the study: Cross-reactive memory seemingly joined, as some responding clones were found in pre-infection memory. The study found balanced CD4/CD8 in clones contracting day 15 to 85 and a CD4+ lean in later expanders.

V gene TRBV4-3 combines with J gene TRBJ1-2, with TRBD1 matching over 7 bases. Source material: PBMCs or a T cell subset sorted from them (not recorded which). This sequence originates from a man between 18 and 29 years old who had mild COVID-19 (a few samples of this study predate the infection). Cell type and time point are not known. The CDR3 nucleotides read TGCGCCAGCAGCCCAGGGGGGGGAAACTATGGCTACACCTTC. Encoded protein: CASSPGGGNYGYTF.